These 5 T cell receptor beta chains originate from one sample sequenced in a study of molecular identifiers for immune sequencing clone quantification. TCRdb re-called the PCR reads with MiXCR, one entry per CDR3 protein. This table holds about half a million distinct CDR3 sequences, about a fifth found once. Source material: naive CD8+ T cells from blood, with Jurkat cell RNA spiked in. Subset denoted: FACS-sorted CD8+CD4-CCR7+CD45RA+ naive T cells. The receptors stem from a human donor in good health. Some libraries in this study had Jurkat cell RNA spiked in.

The chain uses TRBV19 and TRBJ1-5; D perhaps matches TRBD1 (6 bases). The CDR3 runs 15 residues. The germline gives CDR1 LNHDA, CDR2 SQIVND (reference sequence). Trimming shortened V by 5 bases and J by 6 bases, and 17 bases separated the two germline ends. The CDR3 nucleotides are TGTGCCAGTAGTGTTACAGGGTTCTCGGGTCAGCCCCAGCATTTT. It yields the protein CASSVTGFSGQPQHF. Drawing the rest from reference TRBV19 and TRBJ1-5, the complete variable domain is DGGITQSPKYLFRKEGQNVTLSCEQNLNHDAMYWYRQDPGQGLRLIYYSQIVNDFQKGDIAEGYSVSREKKESFPLTVTSAQKNPTAFYLCASSVTGFSGQPQHFGDGTRLSIL.

There are a few counts of this clonotype. CDR3 protein: CASSPPGLARNTGELFF. CDR3 nucleotide sequence: TGTGCCAGTAGTCCTCCGGGACTAGCGAGGAACACCGGGGAGCTGTTTTTT. The chain carries TRBV19 and TRBJ2-2, with 10 bases identical to TRBD2. J was trimmed by 1 base and V by 5 bases; bases with no gene match: 7. This CDR3 is 17 amino acids long. Germline values: CDR1 LNHDA, CDR2 SQIVND (reference sequence). Full variable domain (remainder filled in from reference TRBV19 and TRBJ2-2): DGGITQSPKYLFRKEGQNVTLSCEQNLNHDAMYWYRQDPGQGLRLIYYSQIVNDFQKGDIAEGYSVSREKKESFPLTVTSAQKNPTAFYLCASSPPGLARNTGELFFGEGSRLTVL.

This clonotype has just a few counts. V and J are TRBV12-3 or TRBV12-4 and TRBJ2-2; the D is unclear. The CDR3 spans 12 residues. The ends were cut back, 4 bases at V and 6 bases at J, with 6 bases in the middle. The CDR3 region is CASSSISGELFF. Here the CDR3 DNA reads TGTGCCAGCAGTTCAATTTCCGGGGAGCTGTTTTTT.

This clonotype has just a few counts. The chain joins TRBV11-1 to TRBJ2-1, with TRBD2 matching over 8 bases. V was clipped by 5 bases and J by 3 bases; unmatched bases: 15. The CDR3 contains 18 residues. The germline V gene encodes CDR1 SGHAT and CDR2 FQDESV (reference sequence). DNA for the CDR3: TGTGCCAGCAGCCCACGGCGGGGGGAGGGCCTTATCTACAATGAGCAGTTCTTC. The encoded protein is CASSPRRGEGLIYNEQFF.

This clonotype was picked up many times. The chain recombines TRBV12-3 or TRBV12-4 with TRBJ2-2; unclear D gene. There are 15 residues in the CDR3. V lost 3 bases and J lost 3, with 11 bases in between. The DNA for the CDR3 is TGTGCCAGCAGTTTTGAAAGGGCGTACACCGGGGAGCTGTTTTTT. Translated: CASSFERAYTGELFF.